This TCR beta chain was identified in a study of T cell responses to AZD1222 COVID-19 vaccine. Study in general: Some second doses came at about 4 weeks and others at about 12 weeks; these were pooled.

TCRdb's copy holds only in-frame clones and misses some; the assay was immunoSEQ multiplex PCR. The repertoire holds 150,000 to 200,000 clones, with 94% as singletons. A remark on this clone: Its target is not known.

Study-level points and caveats: It should be noted that donors were predominantly white British and more often female, and clonal diversity was possibly underestimated. Among AZD1222 vaccinees, only six or seven were seropositive at baseline. A reported finding is that nearly half of spike-specific TCRs target unmutated variant regions.

The TCR was taken from an adult in good health. Sequencing was performed on peripheral blood, taken on day 0 of AZD1222 vaccination.

The CDR3 spells CASSPTGWRLTYNEQFF. CDR3 in DNA: TGTGCCAGCAGTCCAACCGGTTGGCGGCTTACCTACAATGAGCAGTTCTTC. This rearrangement joins TRBV27 to TRBJ2-1; D is unclear. The CDR3 covers 17 residues. CDR1 is MNHEY and CDR2 is SMNVEV in the germline V gene (reference sequence). Trimming pared 5 bases from V and 2 bases from J, leaving 19 bases between.